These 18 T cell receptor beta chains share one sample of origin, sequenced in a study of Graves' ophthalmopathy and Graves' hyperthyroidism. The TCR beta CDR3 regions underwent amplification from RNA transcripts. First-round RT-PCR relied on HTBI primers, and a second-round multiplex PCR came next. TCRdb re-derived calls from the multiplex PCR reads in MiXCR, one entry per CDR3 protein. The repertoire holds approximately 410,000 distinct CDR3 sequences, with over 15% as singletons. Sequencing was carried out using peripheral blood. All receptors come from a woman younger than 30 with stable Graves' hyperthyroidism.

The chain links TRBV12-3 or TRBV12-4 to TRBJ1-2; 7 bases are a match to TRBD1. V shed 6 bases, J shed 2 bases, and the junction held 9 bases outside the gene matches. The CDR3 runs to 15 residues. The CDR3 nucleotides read TGTGCCAGCAGCCAAAGACAGGGAGGCAACTATGGCTACACCTTC. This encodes CASSQRQGGNYGYTF.

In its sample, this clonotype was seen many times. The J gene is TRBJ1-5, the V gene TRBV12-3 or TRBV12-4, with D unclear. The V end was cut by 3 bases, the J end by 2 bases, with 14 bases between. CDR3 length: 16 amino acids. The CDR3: CASSFLHLGRNQPQHF. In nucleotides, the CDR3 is TGTGCCAGCAGTTTCCTACATTTGGGCCGCAATCAGCCCCAGCATTTT.

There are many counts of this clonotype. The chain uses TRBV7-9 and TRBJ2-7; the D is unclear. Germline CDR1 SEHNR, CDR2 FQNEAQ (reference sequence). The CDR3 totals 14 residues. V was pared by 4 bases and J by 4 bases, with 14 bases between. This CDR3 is CASSSNWSPYEQYF. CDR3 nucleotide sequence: TGTGCCAGCAGCTCCAATTGGAGTCCTTACGAGCAGTACTTC.

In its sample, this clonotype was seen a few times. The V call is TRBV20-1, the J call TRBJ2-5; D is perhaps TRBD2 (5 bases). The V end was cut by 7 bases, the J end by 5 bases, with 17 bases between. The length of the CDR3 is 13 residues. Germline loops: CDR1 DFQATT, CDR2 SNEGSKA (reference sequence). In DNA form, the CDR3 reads TGCAGTGTCCCGGGTCGGGGTTGGGAGACCCAGTACTTC. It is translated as CSVPGRGWETQYF.

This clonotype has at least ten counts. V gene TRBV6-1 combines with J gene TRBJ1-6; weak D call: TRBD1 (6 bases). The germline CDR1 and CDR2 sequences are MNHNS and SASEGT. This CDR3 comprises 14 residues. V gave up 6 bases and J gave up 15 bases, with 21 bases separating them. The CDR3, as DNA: TGTGCCAGCAGCCGCCTGCTCTGGGGGGCACTCCTCCACTTT. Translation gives CASSRLLWGALLHF.

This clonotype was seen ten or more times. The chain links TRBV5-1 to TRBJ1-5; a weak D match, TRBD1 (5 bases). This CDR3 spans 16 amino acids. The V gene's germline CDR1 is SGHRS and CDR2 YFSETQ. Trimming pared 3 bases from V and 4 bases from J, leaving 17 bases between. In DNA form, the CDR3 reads TGCGCCAGCAGCTACAAACCGGGCGGGGGAAATCAGCCCCAGCATTTT. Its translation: CASSYKPGGGNQPQHF.

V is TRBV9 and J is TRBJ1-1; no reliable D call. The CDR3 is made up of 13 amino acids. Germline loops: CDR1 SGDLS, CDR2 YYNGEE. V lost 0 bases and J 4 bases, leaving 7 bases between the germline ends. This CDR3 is CASSVDPGTEAFF. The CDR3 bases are TGTGCCAGCAGCGTAGATCCGGGCACTGAAGCTTTCTTT.

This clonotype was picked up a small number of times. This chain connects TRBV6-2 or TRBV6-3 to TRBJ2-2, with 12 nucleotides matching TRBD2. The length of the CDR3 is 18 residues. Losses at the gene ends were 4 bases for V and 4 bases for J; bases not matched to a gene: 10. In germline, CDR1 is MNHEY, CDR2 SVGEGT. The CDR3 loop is CASSFRKLAGGLTGELFF. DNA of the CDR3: TGTGCCAGCAGTTTTAGAAAACTAGCGGGGGGACTCACCGGGGAGCTGTTTTTT.

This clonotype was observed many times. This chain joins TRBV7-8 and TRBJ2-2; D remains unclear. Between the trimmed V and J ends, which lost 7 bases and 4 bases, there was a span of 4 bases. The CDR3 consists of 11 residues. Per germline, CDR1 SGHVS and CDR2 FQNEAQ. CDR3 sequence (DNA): TGTGCCAGCACCTCCACCGGGGAGCTGTTTTTT. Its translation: CASTSTGELFF.

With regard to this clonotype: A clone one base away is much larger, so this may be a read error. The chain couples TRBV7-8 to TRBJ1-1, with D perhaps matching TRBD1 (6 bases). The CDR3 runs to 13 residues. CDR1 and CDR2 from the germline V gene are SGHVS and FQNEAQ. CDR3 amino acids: CASSPEGGTGAFF. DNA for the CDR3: TGTGCCAGCAGCCCAGAGGGGGGCACTGGAGCTTTCTTT.

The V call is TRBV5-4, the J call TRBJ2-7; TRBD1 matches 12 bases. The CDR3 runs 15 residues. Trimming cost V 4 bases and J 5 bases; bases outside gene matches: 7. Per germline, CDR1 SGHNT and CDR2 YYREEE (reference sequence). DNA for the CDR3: TGTGCCAGCAGCCCCCCGGGACAGGGGGCTCACGAGCAGTACTTC. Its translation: CASSPPGQGAHEQYF.

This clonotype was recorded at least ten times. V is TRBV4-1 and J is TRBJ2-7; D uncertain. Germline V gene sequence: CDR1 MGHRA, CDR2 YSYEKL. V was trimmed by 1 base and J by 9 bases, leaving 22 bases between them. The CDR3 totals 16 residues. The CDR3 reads CASSQGPLDAPSSQYF. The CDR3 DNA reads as TGCGCCAGCAGCCAAGGTCCTTTGGACGCGCCGTCGTCGCAGTACTTC.

In DNA, the CDR3 is TGTGCCAGCAGCGCCGTAAGCGGGAGAGAAGAGACCCAGTACTTC. It yields the protein CASSAVSGREETQYF. The chain is built from TRBV7-2 and TRBJ2-5; TRBD2 agrees at 8 bases. Trimming at V came to 5 bases and at J to 3 bases, leaving 8 bases not matched to a gene. Germline loops: CDR1 SGHTA, CDR2 FQGNSA. This CDR3 contains 15 residues.

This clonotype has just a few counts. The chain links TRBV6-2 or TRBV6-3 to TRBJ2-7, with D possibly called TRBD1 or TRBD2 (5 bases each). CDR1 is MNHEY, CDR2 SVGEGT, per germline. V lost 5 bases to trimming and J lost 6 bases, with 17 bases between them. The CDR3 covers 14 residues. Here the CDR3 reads CASSTGTEPSEQYF. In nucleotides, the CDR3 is TGTGCCAGCAGTACCGGGACGGAGCCTTCCGAGCAGTACTTC.

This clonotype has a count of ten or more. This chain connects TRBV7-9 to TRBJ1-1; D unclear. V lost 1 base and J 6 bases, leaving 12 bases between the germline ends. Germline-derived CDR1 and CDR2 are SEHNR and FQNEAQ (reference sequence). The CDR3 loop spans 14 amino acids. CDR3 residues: CASSLVGFEAEAFF. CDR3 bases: TGTGCCAGCAGCTTAGTTGGTTTTGAGGCTGAAGCTTTCTTT.

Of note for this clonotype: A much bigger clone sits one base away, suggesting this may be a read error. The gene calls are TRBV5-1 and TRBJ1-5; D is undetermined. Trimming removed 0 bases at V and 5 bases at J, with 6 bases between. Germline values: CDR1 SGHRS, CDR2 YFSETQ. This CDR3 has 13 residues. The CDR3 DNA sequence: TGCGCCAGCAGCTTGGACACTGATCAGCCCCAGCATTTT. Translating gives CASSLDTDQPQHF.

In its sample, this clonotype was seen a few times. CDR3 loop: CASSRDRGGSGGELFF. CDR3 DNA sequence: TGTGCCAGCAGCCGCGATAGGGGTGGAAGTGGCGGGGAGCTGTTTTTT. J is TRBJ2-2 and V is TRBV11-2; D may be TRBD1 (5 bases). Deletions cut 5 bases from V and 7 bases from J, with 20 bases between. Germline V gives CDR1 SGHAT, CDR2 FQNNGV. This CDR3 is 16 amino acids long.

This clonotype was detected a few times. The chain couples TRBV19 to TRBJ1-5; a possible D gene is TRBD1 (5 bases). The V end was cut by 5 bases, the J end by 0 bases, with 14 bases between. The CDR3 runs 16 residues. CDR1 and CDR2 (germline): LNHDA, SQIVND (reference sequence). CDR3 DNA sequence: TGTGCCAGTAGTGGGGGGACGGCTTATAGCAATCAGCCCCAGCATTTT. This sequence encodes CASSGGTAYSNQPQHF.